This T cell receptor beta chain was documented in a study of identical twins. Using its own MiXCR run on the 5' RACE reads, TCRdb lists one record per CDR3 protein. The table lists about 190,000 distinct CDR3 sequences, more than 15% of them singletons, with less than 45% in the top ten. These data were also reused for a study on T cells expressing NK-cell markers.

Input material: CD8+ T cells sorted from blood. This sequence originates from a woman under 30 in good health.

CDR3 region: CASSLLAGGITDTQYF. CDR3 in DNA: TGTGCCAGCAGCTTATTAGCGGGGGGGATCACAGATACGCAGTATTTT. The V and J genes are TRBV7-9 and TRBJ2-3; 11 nucleotides align to TRBD2. The CDR3 totals 16 residues. The V gene's germline CDR1 is SEHNR and CDR2 FQNEAQ (reference sequence). The V segment lost 2 bases and the J segment 2 bases; nucleotides outside the gene matches: 3.